Sequencing of this TCR beta chain was carried out in a study of CD8 T cells in Susac syndrome. J lost 1 base, V lost 5 bases, and 9 bases had no gene match. The CDR3 sequence is 18 residues long. From germline, CDR1 is MNHEY and CDR2 SVGEGT. Random hexamers were used to reverse transcribe the RNA input (0.5 to 1 ug). TCRdb independently ran MiXCR on the immunoSEQ multiplex PCR reads; one entry per CDR3 protein. This table holds around 79,000 distinct CDR3 sequences, 85% to 95% found once. The sequenced sample consisted of CD8+ T cells from PBMCs. This rearrangement joins TRBV6-2 or TRBV6-3 to TRBJ2-2, with 11 positions matching TRBD2. The TCR comes from a human donor with multiple sclerosis. CDR3 DNA: TGTGCCAGCAGTATCCCGGGACTAGCGGCCTTGAACACCGGGGAGCTGTTTTTT. Translated: CASSIPGLAALNTGELFF.